The clone carrying this TCR beta chain occurred once. CDR3 length: 18 residues. V lost 5 bases to trimming and J lost 2 bases; unmatched junction nucleotides: 14. Germline V lookup: CDR1 SGHTA, CDR2 FQGNSA. This entry is derived from a study of T cell changes during pregnancy in multiple sclerosis. Produced via immunoSEQ multiplex PCR; TCRdb's table is partial and in-frame only. This sample has about 60,000 clones, with 80% to 95% found just once. The chain has TRBV7-2 and TRBJ2-3; 9 bases are shared with TRBD2. The receptor comes from a female donor in good health, enrolled as a control in a pregnancy study. Sequenced material: peripheral blood, taken in the second trimester of pregnancy. The CDR3 region is CASSTYGLAGRNTDTQYF. The CDR3 DNA sequence: TGTGCCAGCAGCACCTATGGTCTAGCGGGGCGCAACACAGATACGCAGTATTTT.